This T cell receptor (beta chain) derives from a study of cytomegalovirus exposure and HLA in healthy donors. Study outcomes and limitations: Later analysis demonstrated an association between a missense DCLRE1C variant and TCR beta V- and J-gene trimming. Usually a TCR sequence was rare, but some public TCRs were found in many donors.

Trimming shortened V by 3 bases and J by 4 bases, and 13 bases separated the two germline ends. This CDR3 comprises 15 residues. This clone was detected a few times. What it binds is not known. Primers for the PCR totalled 60 Vbeta and 13 Jbeta. Sequenced by immunoSEQ multiplex PCR; TCRdb stores in-frame clones only, minus some. The sample lists some 130,000 clones, 66% occurring once. Nominally healthy donors were sampled, though unrecorded immune exposures were likely. The records omit this donor's CMV serostatus. Sequenced: PBMCs. This chain uses TRBV5-3 with TRBJ2-2; maybe TRBD2 (6 bases). TRBV5-3 is placed among ORFs of uncertain function. The receptor was isolated from a human donor in good health. The CDR3 DNA follows: TGTGCCAGAAGCTGTGGAAAGGGAGGCACCGGGGAGCTGTTTTTT. Its protein is CARSCGKGGTGELFF.